This T cell receptor beta chain is from a study of blood T cell repertoires in COVID-19. Study as a whole: Both acute and convalescent COVID-19 samples were obtained from the United States, Italy and Spain. Nucleic acid was either cDNA or gDNA, and it came from T cells, B-cell-depleted T cells, or PBMCs.

CDR1 and CDR2 from the germline V gene are SEHNR and FQNEAQ (reference sequence). Germline trimming cut 2 bases from V and 1 base from J; bases unmatched to any gene: 1. The CDR3 has 15 amino acids. Libraries were prepared by immunoSEQ multiplex PCR; TCRdb keeps only in-frame clonotypes and omits some of them. The repertoire holds about 78,000 clones, with around 74% as singletons. V and J are TRBV7-9 and TRBJ2-2; 7 bases map to TRBD1. Material: peripheral blood. The receptor was derived from a human donor in a cohort sampled during active COVID-19. The CDR3 DNA reads as TGTGCCAGCAGCTTATGGACAGGGAACACCGGGGAGCTGTTTTTT. Its protein product is CASSLWTGNTGELFF.